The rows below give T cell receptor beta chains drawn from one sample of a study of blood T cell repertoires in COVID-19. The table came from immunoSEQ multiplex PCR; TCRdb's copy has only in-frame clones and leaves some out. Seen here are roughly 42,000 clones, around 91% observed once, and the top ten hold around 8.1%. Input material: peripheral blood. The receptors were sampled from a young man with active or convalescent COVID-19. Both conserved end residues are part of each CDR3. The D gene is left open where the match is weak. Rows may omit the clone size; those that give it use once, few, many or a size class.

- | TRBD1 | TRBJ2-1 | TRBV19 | TGTGCCAGTAGTGACACAGGGGCTCCCCCCTACAATGAGCAGTTCTTC | CASSDTGAPPYNEQFF
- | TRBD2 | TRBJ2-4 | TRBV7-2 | TGTGCCAGCAGCCCGGGGGGACTAGGGGGCAAAAACATTCAGTACTTC | CASSPGGLGGKNIQYF
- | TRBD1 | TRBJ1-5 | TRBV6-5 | TGTGCCAGCACCGCAGGACAGGGCGTTCAGCCCCAGCATTTT | CASTAGQGVQPQHF
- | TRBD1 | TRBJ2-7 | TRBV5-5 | TGTGCCAGCAGCACGGACAGGGGGCGGATCGAGCAGTACTTC | CASSTDRGRIEQYF
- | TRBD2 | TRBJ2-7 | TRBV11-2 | TGTGCCAGCAGGTTAGCGGGGGTCGCCGGCGAGCAGTACTTC | CASRLAGVAGEQYF
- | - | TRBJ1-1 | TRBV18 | TGTGCCAGCTCACCAGAAGCGGGGAAGACTGAAGCTTTCTTT | CASSPEAGKTEAFF
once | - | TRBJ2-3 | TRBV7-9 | TGTGCCAGCAGCCAAAACACAGATACGCAGTATTTT | CASSQNTDTQYF
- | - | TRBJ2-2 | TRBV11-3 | TGTGCCAGCAGCTTACTCTCAGGGTCCGGGGAGCTGTTTTTT | CASSLLSGSGELFF
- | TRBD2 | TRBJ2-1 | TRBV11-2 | TGTGCCAGCAGCTTAGCGGGAGGAGGCAATGAGCAGTTCTTC | CASSLAGGGNEQFF
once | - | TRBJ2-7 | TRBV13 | TGTGCCAGCAGCGTAGACCGAGTCCACGAGCAGTACTTC | CASSVDRVHEQYF
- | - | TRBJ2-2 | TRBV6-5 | TGTGCCAGCAGAACCCACAGGAACACCGGGGAGCTGTTTTTT | CASRTHRNTGELFF
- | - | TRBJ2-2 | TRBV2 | TGTGCCAGCAGTGTCCAAAACACCGGGGAGCTGTTTTTT | CASSVQNTGELFF
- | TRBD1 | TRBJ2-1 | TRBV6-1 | TGTGCCAGCAGTGAGACAGGGGGTAATGAGCAGTTCTTC | CASSETGGNEQFF
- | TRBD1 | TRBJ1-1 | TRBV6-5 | TGTGCCGGAACATCCGGGACAGTCAACACTGAAGCTTTCTTT | CAGTSGTVNTEAFF
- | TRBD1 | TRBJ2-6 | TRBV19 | TGTGCCAGTAGTATAGTCAGGGGGTCTGGGGCCAACGTCCTGACTTTC | CASSIVRGSGANVLTF
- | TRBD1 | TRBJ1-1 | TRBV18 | TGTGCCAGCTCACTACAGACAGGGCGGGGGAACACTGAAGCTTTCTTT | CASSLQTGRGNTEAFF
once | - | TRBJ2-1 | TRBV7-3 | TGTGCCAGCAGCTCCCTAGTGACAGCCAGCTACAATGAGCAGTTCTTC | CASSSLVTASYNEQFF
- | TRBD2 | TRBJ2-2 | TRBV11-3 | TGTGCCAGCAGCCCGGGGGGGACCCGCTCGAACACCGGGGAGCTGTTTTTT | CASSPGGTRSNTGELFF
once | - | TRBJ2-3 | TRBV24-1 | TGTGCCACCAGTGATTTTCGGACTGATACGCAGTATTTT | CATSDFRTDTQYF
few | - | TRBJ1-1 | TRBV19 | TGTGCCAGTAAGGATGGGGAGCTTTGGGCTGAAGCTTTCTTT | CASKDGELWAEAFF
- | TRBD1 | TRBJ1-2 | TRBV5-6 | TGTGCCAGCAGCTCCACAGGGGGCGGTAACTATGGCTACACCTTC | CASSSTGGGNYGYTF
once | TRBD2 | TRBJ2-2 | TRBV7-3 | TGTGCCAGTGGGGGAGGGCGCCTGCCTACCGGGGAGCTGTTTTTT | CASGGGRLPTGELFF
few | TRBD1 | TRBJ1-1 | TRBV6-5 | TGTGCCAGCAGTTTCACCGGGACAGGGGCCGAAGCTTTCTTT | CASSFTGTGAEAFF
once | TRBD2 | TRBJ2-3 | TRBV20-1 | TGCAGTGCTAGTGCAGGGACCAGCGGGGCAGATACGCAGTATTTT | CSASAGTSGADTQYF
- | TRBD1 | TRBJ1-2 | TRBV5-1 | TGCGCCAGCAGCAGGACAGGGTTTGACTATGGCTACACCTTC | CASSRTGFDYGYTF
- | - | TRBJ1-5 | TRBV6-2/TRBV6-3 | TGTGCCAGCAGTCAGCCGGGGTACTCCGACAATCAGCCCCAGCATTTT | CASSQPGYSDNQPQHF
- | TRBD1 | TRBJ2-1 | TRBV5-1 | TGCGCCAGCAGCCCAGGGGGGACAGGGGCCGATGAGCAGTTCTTC | CASSPGGTGADEQFF
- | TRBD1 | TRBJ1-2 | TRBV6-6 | TGTGCCAGCATCCGGGACAGGGGAGGACTCTATGGCTACACCTTC | CASIRDRGGLYGYTF
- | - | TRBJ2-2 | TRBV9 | TGTGCCAGCAGCCTACAAGACTACGGGGAGCTGTTTTTT | CASSLQDYGELFF
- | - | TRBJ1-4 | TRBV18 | TGTGCCAGCTCACGGGAGGGTGAAAAACTGTTTTTT | CASSREGEKLFF
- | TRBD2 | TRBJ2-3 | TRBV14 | TGTGCCAGCAGCCAAATAGCGGGAGGACACACAGATACGCAGTATTTT | CASSQIAGGHTDTQYF
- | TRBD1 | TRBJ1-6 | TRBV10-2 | TGCGCCAGCAGTGAGTCGGGAGGATTCAGGGGGCGGAATTCACCCCTCCACTTT | CASSESGGFRGRNSPLHF
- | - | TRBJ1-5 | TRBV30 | TGTGCCTGGAGCCTAGGACAGAGTTACAATCAGCCCCAGCATTTT | CAWSLGQSYNQPQHF
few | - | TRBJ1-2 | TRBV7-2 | TGTGCCAGCAGCTTAGCCGCAGGTACCTTCTATGGCTACACCTTC | CASSLAAGTFYGYTF
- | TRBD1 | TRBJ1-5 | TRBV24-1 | TGTGCCACCGGCTCCGGGACAGGTGGCAATCAGCCCCAGCATTTT | CATGSGTGGNQPQHF
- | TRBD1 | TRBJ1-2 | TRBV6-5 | TGTGCCAGCAGTTACACTGGACAGGGTCAGGGCTACACCTTC | CASSYTGQGQGYTF
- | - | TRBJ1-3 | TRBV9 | TGTGCCAGCAGCGTAGCCGACAGGCCTGGAAACACCATATATTTT | CASSVADRPGNTIYF
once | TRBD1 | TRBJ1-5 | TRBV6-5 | TGTGCCAGCAGTTACAGGCAGGGGGGCAATCAGCCCCAGCATTTT | CASSYRQGGNQPQHF
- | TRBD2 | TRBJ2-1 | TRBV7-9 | TGTGCCAGCAGCTTAATACGGGGGGACTACAATGAGCAGTTCTTC | CASSLIRGDYNEQFF